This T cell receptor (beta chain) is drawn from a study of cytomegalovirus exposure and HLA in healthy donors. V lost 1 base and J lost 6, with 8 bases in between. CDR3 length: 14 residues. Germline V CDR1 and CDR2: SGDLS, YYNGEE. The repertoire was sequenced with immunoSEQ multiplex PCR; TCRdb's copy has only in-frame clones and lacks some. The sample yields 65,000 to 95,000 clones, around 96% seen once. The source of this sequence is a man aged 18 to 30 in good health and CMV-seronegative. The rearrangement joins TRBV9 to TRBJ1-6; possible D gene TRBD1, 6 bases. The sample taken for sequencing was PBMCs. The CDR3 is CASSVQGSNSPLHF. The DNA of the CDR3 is TGTGCCAGCAGCGTACAGGGGAGTAATTCACCCCTCCACTTT.